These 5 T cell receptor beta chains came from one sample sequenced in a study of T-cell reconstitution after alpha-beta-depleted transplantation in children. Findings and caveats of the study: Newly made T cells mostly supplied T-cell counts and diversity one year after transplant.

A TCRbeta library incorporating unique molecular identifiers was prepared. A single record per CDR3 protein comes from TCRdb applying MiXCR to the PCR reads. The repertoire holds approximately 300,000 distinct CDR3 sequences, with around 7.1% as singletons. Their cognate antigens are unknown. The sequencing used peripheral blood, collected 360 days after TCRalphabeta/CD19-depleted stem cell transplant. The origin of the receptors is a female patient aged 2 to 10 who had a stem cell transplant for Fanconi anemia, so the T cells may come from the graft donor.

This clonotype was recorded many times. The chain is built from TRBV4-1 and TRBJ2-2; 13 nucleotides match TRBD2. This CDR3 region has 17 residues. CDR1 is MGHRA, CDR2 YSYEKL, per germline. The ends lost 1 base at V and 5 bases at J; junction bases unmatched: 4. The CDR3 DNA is TGCGCCAGCAGCCAAGTTATGGGACTAGCGGGAACCGGGGAGCTGTTTTTT. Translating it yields CASSQVMGLAGTGELFF.

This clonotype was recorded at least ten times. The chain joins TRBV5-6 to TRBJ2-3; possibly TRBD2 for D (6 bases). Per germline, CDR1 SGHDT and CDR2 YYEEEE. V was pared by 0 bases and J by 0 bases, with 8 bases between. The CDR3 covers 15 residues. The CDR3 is CASSLEGGSTDTQYF. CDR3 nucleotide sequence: TGTGCCAGCAGCTTGGAAGGAGGGAGCACAGATACGCAGTATTTT.

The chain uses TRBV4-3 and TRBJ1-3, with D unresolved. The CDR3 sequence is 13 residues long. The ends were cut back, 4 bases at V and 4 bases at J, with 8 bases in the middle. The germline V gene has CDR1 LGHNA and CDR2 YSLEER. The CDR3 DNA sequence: TGCGCCAGCAGCCCCTTTGCCGGAAACACCATATATTTT. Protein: CASSPFAGNTIYF.

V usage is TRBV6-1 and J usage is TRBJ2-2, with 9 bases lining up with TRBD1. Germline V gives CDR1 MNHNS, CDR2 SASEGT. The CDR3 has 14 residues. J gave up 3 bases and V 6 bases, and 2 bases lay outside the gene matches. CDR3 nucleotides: TGTGCCAGCAGAAGACAGGGGGACACCGGGGAGCTGTTTTTT. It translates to CASRRQGDTGELFF.

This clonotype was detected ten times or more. The CDR3 nucleotides read TGTGCCAGCAGTGTTGGTAGCGGAAGCACAGATACGCAGTATTTT. Residues: CASSVGSGSTDTQYF. The V and J genes are TRBV6-1 and TRBJ2-3; possible D gene TRBD2, 6 bases. Trimming took 4 bases from V and 0 from J, leaving 11 bases between them. Per the germline V gene, CDR1 is MNHNS and CDR2 is SASEGT. The CDR3 extends over 15 amino acids.